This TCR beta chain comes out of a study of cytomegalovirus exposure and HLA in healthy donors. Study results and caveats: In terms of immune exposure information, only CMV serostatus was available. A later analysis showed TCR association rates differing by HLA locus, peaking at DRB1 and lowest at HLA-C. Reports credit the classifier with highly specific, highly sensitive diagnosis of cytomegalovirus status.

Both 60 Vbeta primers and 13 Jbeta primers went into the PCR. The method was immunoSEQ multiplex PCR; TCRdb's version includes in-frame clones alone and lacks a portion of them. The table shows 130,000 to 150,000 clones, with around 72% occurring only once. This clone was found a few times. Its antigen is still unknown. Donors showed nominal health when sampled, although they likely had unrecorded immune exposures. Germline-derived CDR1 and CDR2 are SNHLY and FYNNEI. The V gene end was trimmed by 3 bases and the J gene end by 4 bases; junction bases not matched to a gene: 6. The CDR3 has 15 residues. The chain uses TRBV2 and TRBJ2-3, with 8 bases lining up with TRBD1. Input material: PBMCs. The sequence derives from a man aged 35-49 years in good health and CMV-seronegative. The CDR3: CASSEGQEYPDTQYF. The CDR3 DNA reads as TGTGCCAGCAGTGAGGGACAGGAGTATCCAGATACGCAGTATTTT. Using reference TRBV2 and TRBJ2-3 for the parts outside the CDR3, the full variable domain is EPEVTQTPSHQVTQMGQEVILRCVPISNHLYFYWYRQILGQKVEFLVSFYNNEISEKSEIFDDQFSVERPDGSNFTLKIRSTKLEDSAMYFCASSEGQEYPDTQYFGPGTRLTVL.